Given below is one TCR beta chain in context. What it binds is not known. The sample originates from a study of T cell repertoires in cytomegalovirus infection. Turning to the study itself: It was the public TCR beta signatures that indicated both CMV infection and matching HLA type. Points from the study as a whole: HLA-C-restricted CMV clonotypes gave the most frequent clonotype in two of eight donors.

TCRdb re-called the reads with MiXCR, one entry per CDR3 protein. Seen here are 200,000 to 250,000 distinct CDR3 sequences, 22% observed once, and the top ten hold about 20%. The sample comprised CD8+ T cells from PBMCs. This clonotype was obtained from a human donor in good health (CMV status not recorded). Some clones in this sample may be carry-over from other donors' samples.

DNA for the CDR3: TGTGCCAGCAGCCCTACGGGGGGCTATGAGCAGTTCTTC. It yields the protein CASSPTGGYEQFF. V is TRBV7-9 and J is TRBJ2-1; D is possibly TRBD2 (7 bases). CDR3 length equals 13 residues. Trimming took 5 bases from V and 8 from J, leaving 13 bases between them. Germline loops: CDR1 SEHNR, CDR2 FQNEAQ (reference sequence).